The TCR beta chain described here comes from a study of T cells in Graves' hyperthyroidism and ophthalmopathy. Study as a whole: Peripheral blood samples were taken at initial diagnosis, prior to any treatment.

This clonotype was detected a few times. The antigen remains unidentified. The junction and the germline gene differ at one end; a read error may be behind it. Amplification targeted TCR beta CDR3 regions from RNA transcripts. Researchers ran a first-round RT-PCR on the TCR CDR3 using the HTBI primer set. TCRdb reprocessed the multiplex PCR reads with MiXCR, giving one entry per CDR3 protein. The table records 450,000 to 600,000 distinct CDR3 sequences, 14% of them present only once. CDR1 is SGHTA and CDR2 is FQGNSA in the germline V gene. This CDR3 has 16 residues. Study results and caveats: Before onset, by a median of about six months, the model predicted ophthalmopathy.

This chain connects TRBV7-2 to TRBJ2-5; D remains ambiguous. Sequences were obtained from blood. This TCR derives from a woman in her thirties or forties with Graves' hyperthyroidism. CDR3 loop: CASSSAPSGLQGTQYF. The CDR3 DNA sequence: TGTGCCAGCAGCTCAGCGCCCTCCGGTTTACAAGGGACCCAGTACTTC.